A single sample is the source of the 30 T cell receptor beta chains below, sequenced in a study of blood T cells in healthy people across ages. Primed by a sample-barcoded 5' primer and a J-beta primer mix, a second PCR proceeded for roughly 7 to 12 cycles. One entry per CDR3 protein results from TCRdb running MiXCR on the 5' RACE reads. The sample comprises hundreds of thousands of distinct CDR3 sequences, over 40% of which are singletons, and approximately 12% rests with the top ten. The sample taken for sequencing was blood. These receptors all stem from an elderly woman in good health.

This clonotype has only a few counts. V is TRBV12-3 or TRBV12-4 and J is TRBJ2-2; the D gene is possibly TRBD1 (8 bases). This CDR3 region has 15 residues. The ends were cut back, 5 bases at V and 6 bases at J, with 16 bases in the middle. This chain's CDR3 is CASSRRTGRAGELFF. CDR3 sequence (DNA): TGTGCCAGCAGTCGTAGGACAGGGAGGGCCGGGGAGCTGTTTTTT.

The rearrangement uses TRBV28 and TRBJ2-1, with 13 bases matching TRBD2. Losses at the gene ends were 4 bases for V and 9 bases for J; bases not matched to a gene: 6. The CDR3 covers 15 residues. Germline V CDR1 and CDR2: MDHEN, SYDVKM. The CDR3 sequence: CASSSTSGRASEQFF. In DNA, the CDR3 is TGTGCCAGCAGTTCCACTAGCGGGAGGGCCAGTGAGCAGTTCTTC.

On this clonotype: This may be a read error: a much more frequent sequence differs by one nucleotide. The rearrangement joins TRBV9 to TRBJ2-1; TRBD1 matches at 7 bases. The J segment lost 7 bases and the V segment lost 3 bases, leaving 10 bases of the junction unmatched. The length of the CDR3 is 15 residues. The germline V gene has CDR1 SGDLS and CDR2 YYNGEE. DNA of the CDR3: TGTGCCAGCAGCGCAGGTCTCAGGGGGTCAAATGAGCAGTTCTTC. As protein: CASSAGLRGSNEQFF.

Many counts were recorded for this clonotype. The chain has TRBV7-3 and TRBJ2-1; TRBD1 agrees at 11 bases. The CDR3 runs 17 residues. In germline, CDR1 is SGHTA, CDR2 FQGTGA. V lost 1 base, J lost 8 bases, and 10 bases stayed unmatched. CDR3 DNA sequence: TGTGCCAGCAGCTTAATCGGCGGGACAGGGGGTTTCTATGAGCAGTTCTTC. It codes for CASSLIGGTGGFYEQFF.

Points on this clonotype: A much larger clonotype is one base distant, so this may be a read error. The conserved closing phenylalanine or tryptophan is absent in this CDR3, likely reflecting a read error. This rearrangement joins TRBV28 to TRBJ2-5; 13 positions match TRBD2. The assigned J gene may be wrong: the sequence end matches TRBJ2-7 better. Germline values: CDR1 MDHEN, CDR2 SYDVKM. This CDR3 region has 15 residues. As DNA, the CDR3 is TGTGCCAGCAGCTTGGGGACTAGCGGGACCTACGAGCAGTACCTC. This sequence encodes CASSLGTSGTYEQYL.

This sequence joins TRBV12-3 or TRBV12-4 and TRBJ1-5; D ambiguous. V gave up 8 bases and J gave up 0 bases, with 11 bases separating them. This CDR3 is 14 amino acids long. In nucleotides, the CDR3 is TGTGCCAGCGCTTTTGACCTTAGCAATCAGCCCCAGCATTTT. Residues: CASAFDLSNQPQHF.

The gene calls are TRBV12-3 or TRBV12-4 and TRBJ1-2; D gene uncertain. The CDR3 sequence is 15 residues long. Trimming removed 3 bases at V and 2 bases at J, with 13 bases between. CDR3 in amino acids: CASSLGNQKNYGYTF. In DNA, the CDR3 is TGTGCCAGCAGTTTGGGGAATCAGAAGAACTATGGCTACACCTTC.

Concerning this clonotype itself: The junction shows a germline mismatch at one end, possibly a read error. The chain joins TRBV12-3 or TRBV12-4 to TRBJ2-3; the D gene is possibly TRBD2 (6 bases). This CDR3 region has 15 residues. This CDR3 reads CAGSFQTGVLDTQYF. CDR3 nucleotide sequence: TGTGCCGGCAGTTTCCAGACGGGGGTTCTGGATACGCAGTATTTT.

This clonotype was detected many times. This chain joins TRBV28 and TRBJ2-5, with a possible D match to TRBD2 (5 bases). Germline-derived CDR1 and CDR2 are MDHEN and SYDVKM. V lost 2 bases and J 2 bases, leaving 12 bases between the germline ends. CDR3 size: 15 residues. This CDR3 is CASSLATSRQETQYF. The CDR3 DNA sequence: TGTGCCAGCAGTTTAGCAACTAGTAGACAAGAGACCCAGTACTTC.

The chain employs TRBV20-1 and TRBJ1-1, with TRBD1 matching 7 bases. The ends lost 3 bases at V and 4 bases at J; junction bases unmatched: 8. The CDR3 length is 14 residues. CDR1 is DFQATT and CDR2 is SNEGSKA in the germline V gene (reference sequence). CDR3 sequence: CSASVGGDVTEAFF. For the CDR3, the DNA is TGCAGTGCTAGTGTAGGGGGCGACGTCACTGAAGCTTTCTTT.

This clonotype is a singleton in its sample. The V gene is TRBV29-1, the J gene TRBJ1-1, with D tentatively TRBD1 (5 bases). CDR3 length: 14 amino acids. Trimming stripped 2 bases from V and 1 base from J, with 11 bases between. The germline CDR1 and CDR2 sequences are SQVTM and ANQGSEA. In DNA, the CDR3 is TGCAGCGTTGAAAGGCGGACACAGAACACTGAAGCTTTCTTT. This codes for CSVERRTQNTEAFF. The full variable domain, with the rest looked up from reference TRBV29-1 and TRBJ1-1, is SAVISQKPSRDICQRGTSLTIQCQVDSQVTMMFWYRQQPGQSLTLIATANQGSEATYESGFVIDKFPISRPNLTFSTLTVSNMSPEDSSIYLCSVERRTQNTEAFFGQGTRLTVV.

This chain links TRBV20-1 with TRBJ2-7; D is unresolved. The CDR3 covers 15 residues. The V gene lost 5 bases and the J gene lost 0 bases, with 17 bases spanning the gap. Germline CDR1 DFQATT, CDR2 SNEGSKA (reference sequence). CDR3 residues: CSAPFPLIFSYEQYF. The DNA of the CDR3 is TGCAGTGCTCCCTTCCCTCTGATTTTCTCCTACGAGCAGTACTTC.

This clonotype was seen many times. This sequence joins TRBV4-2 and TRBJ2-5, with 10 bases aligning to TRBD2. J lost 6 bases, V lost 0 bases, and 10 bases had no gene match. The CDR3 has 17 residues. CDR1 LGHNA and CDR2 YNFKEQ come from the germline V gene. The CDR3 here is CASSQDRASGSYKTQYF. The CDR3, as DNA: TGTGCCAGCAGCCAAGATCGGGCTAGCGGGAGTTATAAGACCCAGTACTTC.

The chain is built from TRBV5-1 and TRBJ2-7, with D possibly being TRBD2 (5 bases). The CDR3 totals 14 residues. The germline CDR1 and CDR2 sequences are SGHRS and YFSETQ. V was cut by 4 bases and J by 3 bases, with 14 bases left in between. CDR3 region: CASSGESWSYEQYF. As DNA, the CDR3 is TGCGCCAGCAGCGGGGAGTCCTGGAGCTACGAGCAGTACTTC.

V and J are TRBV5-1 and TRBJ2-5; TRBD2 matches 8 bases. The J call is doubtful: the DNA matches TRBJ2-1 better. Germline CDR1 and CDR2: SGHRS and YFSETQ. This CDR3 spans 14 amino acids. The CDR3, as DNA: TGCGCCAGCAGCTGGCTCGGGGGGGAAGAGACCCAGTTCTTC. This codes for CASSWLGGEETQFF.

The gene calls are TRBV29-1 and TRBJ2-5; 9 bases line up with TRBD2. With V trimmed by 4 bases and J by 5 bases, 5 bases remained unmatched. Germline-derived CDR1 and CDR2 are SQVTM and ANQGSEA. The CDR3 contains 13 residues. CDR3 sequence: CSVASGAMETQYF. As DNA, the CDR3 is TGCAGCGTTGCTAGCGGGGCCATGGAGACCCAGTACTTC.

The chain joins TRBV2 to TRBJ2-5, with D possibly TRBD2 on 5 matching bases. Germline V lookup: CDR1 SNHLY, CDR2 FYNNEI. CDR3 length: 14 amino acids. V was cut by 2 bases and J by 5 bases, with 12 bases left in between. The CDR3 region is CASSERTVRETQYF. DNA for the CDR3: TGTGCCAGCAGTGAAAGGACTGTTCGCGAGACCCAGTACTTC.

The chain employs TRBV2 and TRBJ1-3; D might be TRBD1 (6 bases). The CDR3 totals 11 residues. In germline, CDR1 is SNHLY, CDR2 FYNNEI. Deletions cut 6 bases from V and 11 bases from J, with 11 bases between. The CDR3 sequence is CASSSRGSIYF. The CDR3 nucleotides read TGTGCCAGCAGCTCAAGGGGGTCCATATATTTT.

This clonotype was seen ten or more times. V usage is TRBV6-5 and J usage is TRBJ1-5; D ambiguous. Germline lookup yields CDR1 MNHEY and CDR2 SVGAGI. Trimming pared 2 bases from V and 0 bases from J, leaving 5 bases between. This CDR3 comprises 14 residues. The CDR3: CASSYANSNQPQHF. Written as DNA, the CDR3 is TGTGCCAGCAGTTACGCTAATAGCAATCAGCCCCAGCATTTT.

This clonotype was observed a single time. This rearrangement joins TRBV6-5 to TRBJ2-1; 10 nucleotides match TRBD1. The CDR3 is made up of 17 amino acids. CDR1 is MNHEY, CDR2 SVGAGI, per germline. Trimming took 0 bases from V and 6 from J; bases not matched to a gene: 8. The CDR3 is CASSYSFPGTGANEQFF. CDR3 nucleotides: TGTGCCAGCAGTTACTCGTTTCCCGGGACAGGGGCCAATGAGCAGTTCTTC.

This clonotype was found many times. The genes are TRBV20-1 and TRBJ2-1, with 7 positions matching TRBD2. This CDR3 spans 12 amino acids. V was clipped by 4 bases and J by 9 bases; unmatched bases: 6. Germline V lookup: CDR1 DFQATT, CDR2 SNEGSKA (reference sequence). The CDR3, as DNA: TGCAGTGCTAAGGCTAGCGGCCTTGAGCAGTTCTTC. Protein product: CSAKASGLEQFF.

V and J are TRBV20-1 and TRBJ1-3; D is undetermined. Trimming removed 5 bases at V and 0 bases at J, with 17 bases between. The CDR3 totals 16 residues. The germline CDR1 and CDR2 sequences are DFQATT and SNEGSKA (reference sequence). DNA for the CDR3: TGCAGTGCTCCAAACCTATTGGGTGGCTCTGGAAACACCATATATTTT. This codes for CSAPNLLGGSGNTIYF.

This clonotype was recorded only once. The chain combines TRBV12-3 or TRBV12-4 with TRBJ1-1; no firm D call. The CDR3 extends over 14 amino acids. V lost 5 bases and J 1 base, leaving 11 bases between the germline ends. The CDR3 nucleotides are TGTGCCAGCAGTGACGGACGGACGAACACTGAAGCTTTCTTT. It specifies CASSDGRTNTEAFF.

In the case of this clonotype: This may be a read error: a much more frequent sequence differs by one nucleotide. V and J are TRBV9 and TRBJ2-5, with D possibly being TRBD2 (6 bases). From germline, CDR1 is SGDLS and CDR2 YYNGEE. The CDR3 is made up of 16 amino acids. V lost 4 bases to trimming and J lost 11 bases, with 27 bases between them. The DNA for the CDR3 is TGTGCCAGCAGCTCCAGGGCAACTGGCCTGGGAGGTGAGCAGTACTTC. Its translation is CASSSRATGLGGEQYF.

This clonotype was picked up many times. This chain links TRBV18 with TRBJ2-7, with D possibly being TRBD2 (6 bases). In germline, CDR1 is KGHSH, CDR2 LQKENI. The ends were cut back, 3 bases at V and 10 bases at J, with 16 bases in the middle. The CDR3 loop spans 13 amino acids. Written as DNA, the CDR3 is TGTGCCAGCTCACCCGGGACTCCGAGCGGACAGTACTTC. Its protein product is CASSPGTPSGQYF.

Remarks on this clonotype: This may arise from a read error, as a much more abundant clone is one base away. The CDR3 ends on some other residue instead of the conserved phenylalanine or tryptophan, so this is likely a read error. The rearrangement uses TRBV9 and TRBJ2-1; no reliable D call. V lost 8 bases and J lost 4, with 1 base in between. The CDR3 totals 9 residues. Germline CDR1 is SGDLS and CDR2 is YYNGEE. The CDR3 nucleotides read TGTGCCAGATACAATGAGCAGTTCTTG. The encoded protein is CARYNEQFL.

The chain couples TRBV7-9 to TRBJ2-6, with 9 bases that match TRBD1. The V gene's germline CDR1 is SEHNR and CDR2 FQNEAQ (reference sequence). V shed 1 base and J 1 base; nucleotides not matched to a gene: 11. This CDR3 spans 20 amino acids. Written as DNA, the CDR3 is TGTGCCAGCAGCTTAGTCGATCTCCGGACAGGGGTTTCTGGGGCCAACGTCCTGACTTTC. This translates into CASSLVDLRTGVSGANVLTF.

The sample holds many counts of this clonotype. The chain is built from TRBV18 and TRBJ1-2; D uncertain. The CDR3 length is 13 residues. Germline loops: CDR1 KGHSH, CDR2 LQKENI. V lost 0 bases, J lost 0 bases, and 2 bases lay in between. CDR3: CASSPPANYGYTF. CDR3 coding DNA: TGTGCCAGCTCACCACCGGCTAACTATGGCTACACCTTC.

This clonotype was found once. The chain is built from TRBV6-5 and TRBJ2-7, with a tentative D call TRBD1 (6 bases). CDR3 length equals 15 residues. V lost 7 bases and J lost 2, with 18 bases in between. CDR1 is MNHEY and CDR2 is SVGAGI in the germline V gene. Here the CDR3 DNA reads TGTGCCAGCAAATTAACTATCGGGACAACCTACGAGCAGTACTTC. This codes for CASKLTIGTTYEQYF.

The chain combines TRBV12-3 or TRBV12-4 with TRBJ2-3; no clear D. This CDR3 has 16 residues. V was shortened by 5 bases and J by 3 bases, with 18 bases between the two germline ends. CDR3 sequence reads: CASSPLGNSRTDTQYF. The CDR3 DNA is TGTGCCAGCAGTCCTTTAGGCAACAGTAGGACAGATACGCAGTATTTT.